The T cell receptor beta chain under discussion was sequenced for a study of CD8+CD57+ T cells in acquired aplastic anemia (dated 2018 in TCRdb). The study in broad terms: Extracted DNA from sorted CD4+ and CD8+ cells averaged approximately 3 ug, ranging from roughly 0.17 to 27.4 ug. CD8+CD57+ expansion was defined as frequency above the mean frequency observed in healthy subjects.

Flow cytometry had shown CD8+CD57+ cell expansion in the patients selected for sequencing. Severe acquired aplastic anemia was diagnosed in all patients according to International Study of Aplastic Anemia and Agranulocytosis and Camitta criteria. At the time blood was sampled, none of the patients had received any therapy. In this study, sorted CD4+ and CD8+ T cells from the blood of healthy subjects and of severe aplastic anemia patients had their TCR repertoires deep-sequenced. Patients were enrolled under clinicaltrials.gov protocols 00001620, 01623167, 00001397, 00071045, 00081523 and 00961064 in the USA. Ficoll-Paque density gradient centrifugation was used to isolate peripheral blood mononuclear cells. CD4+ and CD8+ T cells were sorted by FACS or magnetic beads before DNA extraction. V drops 3 bases and J drops 8 bases, leaving 12 bases in between. CDR1 DFQATT and CDR2 SNEGSKA were looked up in the germline V gene (reference sequence). From cysteine to phenylalanine, the CDR3 is 12 amino acids long. Just the 36-base CDR3 DNA is kept, in frame starting at base 1.

Genomic DNA served as template for TCR beta VDJ combination and CDR3 sequence profiling. An Illumina HiSeq 2000 was used for TCR repertoire sequencing. As for how the authors treated the data: Repertoires were assessed using TRBV/TRBJ rearrangement plots, CDR3 size and DJ length profiles, and Simpson's diversity index. Whichever DNA sequence was most abundant in the deep sequencing data was defined as the immunodominant clone. CDR3 amino acid sequences were screened for sharing across subjects and compared with published repertoires and the VDJdb database. Through fastp at Q25 and MiXCR, TCRdb rebuilt clones from the public reads, retaining in-frame beta chains. Each entry merges the rows of one CDR3 protein and shows their most common DNA and genes. The V and J calls were not made by the authors but by TCRdb's processing. Here the sample has 150,000 or so distinct CDR3 sequences; about 50% occur a single time. The top ten clonotypes cover around 12% of the sample.

This clonotype has a single count. The antigen it recognizes is unknown. Within one base of it there is no much larger clone, and no base qualities were kept. Just one read gives weak support. The paper as a whole reports these results and caveats: Twenty-nine CD8+ CDR3 sequences were found in both patients and controls but appeared to be highly expressed in patients and within the immunodominant clones of the patients. Between patients and healthy controls, no significant difference in CD8+ Simpson's diversity was found (P=0.060).

This receptor was obtained from a human donor with aplastic anemia. Material for sequencing was sorted CD4+, CD8+, or CD8+CD57+ T cells (not recorded which) from PBMCs. In this chain, TRBV20-1 is recombined with TRBJ2-3; TRBD2 is a possible D gene, resting on 5 matching bases. The CDR3 sequence is CSARGEAGTQYF. The DNA reads as follows: TGCAGTGCTAGGGGAGAGGCGGGTACGCAGTATTTT.